The source of this TCR beta chain is a study of response to subunit inactivated influenza vaccine. From the RT-PCR reads, TCRdb called clonotypes with MiXCR, one entry per CDR3 protein. The sample has roughly 500,000 distinct CDR3 sequences, approximately 24% seen once. Of note for this clonotype: One end of the junction fails to match germline, which may point to a read error.

This CDR3 contains 13 residues. Germline CDR1 is MNHNY and CDR2 is SVGAGI (reference sequence). This same sample was also part of a study on T cells expressing NK-cell markers. Per that study: TCR beta libraries carry UMIs added by 5'RACE template switching. Beta-chain profiling covered CD3+CD56+NKG2C+, CD3+CD56+NKG2C- and CD3+CD56-NKG2C+ sorted subsets. The authors sequenced eight donors, of whom seven were HCMV-seropositive and one was seronegative. About 1.0-7.0% of CD8+ T cells in about 6 donors belonged to dominant NKG2C+ clonotypes. Clarity on HCMV specificity was lacking for the expanded NKG2C+ T cell clones.

This sequence originates from a man aged 45-65 years who received an inactivated influenza vaccine. Sample: CD4+ T cells sorted from PBMCs, taken approximately 12 days after vaccination. V usage is TRBV6-6 and J usage is TRBJ2-5; perhaps TRBD1 as D (7 bases). Here the CDR3 DNA reads TGTGCCAGCAGTTACGTCAGGGGGGAGACCCACTACTTC. Translated, it gives CASSYVRGETHYF.